These 8 T cell receptor beta chains were sequenced from one sample in a study of cytomegalovirus exposure and HLA in healthy donors. 13 Jbeta primers and 60 Vbeta primers were used for the PCR. Clones were sequenced by immunoSEQ multiplex PCR, and TCRdb holds only the in-frame ones, with some missing. The sample yields roughly 150,000 clones, around 80% seen once. Input material: PBMCs. All receptors derive from a woman aged 40 to 50 in good health and CMV-seropositive.

The chain combines TRBV11-1 with TRBJ2-7; D is unclear. Germline V lookup: CDR1 SGHAT, CDR2 FQDESV (reference sequence). With 2 bases removed from V and 0 bases from J, the gap between germline ends came to 8 bases. This CDR3 spans 14 amino acids. CDR3 protein: CASSLSQISYEQYF. The CDR3 DNA reads TGTGCCAGCAGCTTAAGTCAGATCTCCTACGAGCAGTACTTC.

This clone was recorded a few times. The rearrangement uses TRBV28 and TRBJ2-2; D is possibly TRBD1 (6 bases). Germline CDR1 MDHEN, CDR2 SYDVKM. Trimming took off 7 bases at V and 1 base at J, with 13 bases between the two ends. The CDR3 sequence is 15 residues long. CDR3 sequence: CASIARDKNTGELFF. CDR3 DNA: TGTGCCAGCATCGCCCGGGACAAGAACACCGGGGAGCTGTTTTTT.

CDR3 nucleotides: TGTGCCAGCAGTGCGAGCGGGTACGAGCAGTACTTC. Residues: CASSASGYEQYF. The chain joins TRBV2 to TRBJ2-7; D possibly corresponds to TRBD2 (6 bases). This CDR3 spans 12 amino acids. Trimming left V 4 bases short and J 4 bases short, with 8 bases between. Germline-derived CDR1 and CDR2 are SNHLY and FYNNEI.

This clone was recorded a few times. The rearrangement uses TRBV6-5 and TRBJ1-4; unclear D gene. The ends were cut back, 3 bases at V and 0 bases at J, with 11 bases in the middle. Germline CDR1 reads MNHEY; CDR2 reads SVGAGI. CDR3 size: 16 residues. The CDR3 reads CASSYAAISTNEKLFF. The CDR3 region has the DNA TGTGCCAGCAGTTATGCAGCGATCTCAACTAATGAAAAACTGTTTTTT.

This rearrangement joins TRBV5-4 to TRBJ2-3, with D hard to call. From germline, CDR1 is SGHNT and CDR2 YYREEE (reference sequence). The CDR3 sequence is 13 residues long. V gave up 1 base and J gave up 6 bases, with 9 bases separating them. The DNA for the CDR3 is TGTGCCAGCAGCTTGTTCGGAGCGGATACGCAGTATTTT. As protein: CASSLFGADTQYF.

This clone was picked up a small number of times. The chain combines TRBV30 with TRBJ1-2; TRBD1 matches at 7 bases. The V segment lost 2 bases and the J segment 5 bases; nucleotides outside the gene matches: 8. Germline assignment: CDR1 GTSNPN and CDR2 SVGIG (reference sequence). The CDR3 runs 14 residues. This chain's CDR3 is CAWSWDSNSYGYTF. The CDR3 region has the DNA TGTGCCTGGAGTTGGGACAGTAACTCGTATGGCTACACCTTC.

This chain joins TRBV28 and TRBJ1-6; the D is unclear. The CDR3 is made up of 14 amino acids. The germline CDR1 and CDR2 sequences are MDHEN and SYDVKM. The germline V and J ends were trimmed by 3 bases and 7 bases, with 10 bases remaining between them. The CDR3 loop reads CASSLGSRNSPLHF. The CDR3 DNA reads TGTGCCAGCAGTTTGGGGAGTCGGAATTCACCCCTCCACTTT.

The gene calls are TRBV14 and TRBJ2-7, with 8 bases aligning to TRBD1. The CDR3 extends over 16 amino acids. Germline V gene lookup returns CDR1 SGHDN and CDR2 FVKESK. The V gene end was trimmed by 4 bases and the J gene end by 0 bases; junction bases not matched to a gene: 8. In DNA, the CDR3 is TGTGCCAGCAGCCCCCCCGGGACAGGATTCTCCTACGAGCAGTACTTC. It encodes CASSPPGTGFSYEQYF.